The 32 T cell receptor beta chains listed next were all sequenced from one sample in a study of regulatory dendritic cells for organ transplantation. Clones were sequenced by immunoSEQ multiplex PCR, and TCRdb holds only the in-frame ones, with some missing. The sample includes 30,000 to 40,000 clones, roughly 89% of them seen just once. Sequenced input: naive CD4+ T cells from blood. Indicated subset: CD45RA+ naive T cells. Receptors originate from a human donor in good health.

The V and J genes are TRBV6-5 and TRBJ1-3, with D possibly TRBD1 on 5 matching bases. Looked up from germline, CDR1 is MNHEY and CDR2 is SVGAGI. This CDR3 is 15 amino acids long. Trimming removed 5 bases from V and 0 bases from J, with 11 bases in between. The DNA for the CDR3 is TGTGCCAGCAGTATACAGGTGCCCTCTGGAAACACCATATATTTT. Protein product: CASSIQVPSGNTIYF.

The V gene is TRBV6-5, the J gene TRBJ2-3, with 10 nucleotides matching TRBD1. V was clipped by 5 bases and J by 6 bases; unmatched bases: 5. CDR1 is MNHEY, CDR2 SVGAGI, per germline. This CDR3 has 14 residues. The CDR3 nucleotides are TGTGCCAGCAGTCGGACAGGGGGTACGGATACGCAGTATTTT. It is translated as CASSRTGGTDTQYF.

CDR3 DNA: TGTGCCAGCAGCCAAGAAGGGGGCCAGACCTACGAGCAGTACTTC. It encodes CASSQEGGQTYEQYF. The V and J genes are TRBV4-2 and TRBJ2-7, with 7 bases aligning to TRBD1. The length of the CDR3 is 15 residues. The germline V gene has CDR1 LGHNA and CDR2 YNFKEQ. J gave up 2 bases and V 0 bases, and 4 bases lay outside the gene matches.

Here the CDR3 reads CASSTRGQGETQYF. CDR3 nucleotides: TGTGCCAGTAGTACGAGAGGACAGGGGGAGACCCAGTACTTC. V and J are TRBV19 and TRBJ2-5, with 9 bases fitting TRBD1. The CDR3 consists of 14 residues. Germline V gene sequence: CDR1 LNHDA, CDR2 SQIVND (reference sequence). Trimming at V came to 4 bases and at J to 5 bases, leaving 5 bases not matched to a gene.

This clone occurred once. The chain links TRBV29-1 to TRBJ1-6; D is possibly TRBD1 (6 bases). This CDR3 region has 13 residues. CDR1 is SQVTM and CDR2 is ANQGSEA in the germline V gene. V lost 5 bases, J lost 5 bases, and 10 bases lay in between. CDR3 nucleotides: TGCAGCGTTTTGGACAGAGATAATTCACCCCTCCACTTT. Translated: CSVLDRDNSPLHF.

This clone appeared a single time. V usage is TRBV11-2 and J usage is TRBJ1-3; D gene ambiguous. V lost 0 bases to trimming and J lost 5 bases, with 5 bases between them. The CDR3 totals 13 residues. Germline CDR1 SGHAT, CDR2 FQNNGV. CDR3 in DNA: TGTGCCAGCAGCTTAGACCCTAGAAACACCATATATTTT. This gives the protein CASSLDPRNTIYF.

This rearrangement joins TRBV6-5 to TRBJ1-6, with 11 bases matching TRBD1. CDR1 is MNHEY and CDR2 is SVGAGI in the germline V gene. The V and J ends lost 5 bases and 8 bases, in that order; junction bases with no gene match: 5. The CDR3 length is 15 residues. Here the CDR3 DNA reads TGTGCCAGCAGTAGGGACAGGGGGGTTCATTCACCCCTCCACTTT. Translated: CASSRDRGVHSPLHF.

The chain employs TRBV18 and TRBJ1-4; D possibly corresponds to TRBD1 (5 bases). Deletions cut 4 bases from V and 3 bases from J, with 12 bases between. Per the germline V gene, CDR1 is KGHSH and CDR2 is LQKENI. The CDR3 spans 15 residues. This CDR3 is CASSRGDRANEKLFF. In nucleotides, the CDR3 is TGTGCCAGCTCACGGGGGGATAGAGCTAATGAAAAACTGTTTTTT.

The V call is TRBV27, the J call TRBJ1-1; D is perhaps TRBD1 (5 bases). This CDR3 has 16 amino acids. Looked up from germline, CDR1 is MNHEY and CDR2 is SMNVEV (reference sequence). Trimming stripped 8 bases from V and 0 bases from J, with 19 bases between. CDR3 bases: TGTGCCAGCGGAGTTTACCCCGGGGCCTTGAACACTGAAGCTTTCTTT. It is translated as CASGVYPGALNTEAFF.

The rearrangement joins TRBV5-6 to TRBJ1-1; no firm D call. V was trimmed by 2 bases and J by 8 bases, leaving 13 bases between them. In germline, CDR1 is SGHDT, CDR2 YYEEEE. The CDR3 covers 13 residues. This CDR3 reads CASSLAGPGEAFF. DNA of the CDR3: TGTGCCAGCAGCTTAGCTGGTCCGGGAGAAGCTTTCTTT.

The chain recombines TRBV30 with TRBJ1-5; D is perhaps TRBD1 (6 bases). V gave up 5 bases and J gave up 3 bases, with 11 bases separating them. This CDR3 comprises 13 residues. In germline, CDR1 is GTSNPN, CDR2 SVGIG (reference sequence). The CDR3, as DNA: TGTGCCTGGGCACAGGGAGACAATCAGCCCCAGCATTTT. Encoded protein: CAWAQGDNQPQHF. Drawing the rest from reference TRBV30 and TRBJ1-5, the complete variable domain is SQTIHQWPATLVQPVGSPLSLECTVEGTSNPNLYWYRQAAGRGLQLLFYSVGIGQISSEVPQNLSASRPQDRQFILSSKKLLLSDSGFYLCAWAQGDNQPQHFGDGTRLSIL.

The chain couples TRBV5-1 to TRBJ2-7; D unresolved. CDR1 and CDR2 from the germline V gene are SGHRS and YFSETQ. Trimming shortened V by 1 base and J by 3 bases, and 8 bases separated the two germline ends. CDR3 length: 13 residues. CDR3: CASSLLFHYEQYF. CDR3 DNA: TGCGCCAGCAGCTTGTTGTTCCACTACGAGCAGTACTTC.

This clone was seen only once. The chain uses TRBV15 and TRBJ2-5; TRBD2 agrees at 8 bases. Germline V gives CDR1 LNHNV, CDR2 YYDKDF (reference sequence). There are 15 residues in the CDR3. V shed 5 bases, J shed 3 bases, and the junction held 8 bases outside the gene matches. In nucleotides, the CDR3 is TGTGCCACCAGCCACGGACTAGCAGGGGAAGAGACCCAGTACTTC. It yields the protein CATSHGLAGEETQYF.

The chain combines TRBV9 with TRBJ1-1; 7 bases agree with TRBD1. The CDR3 contains 16 residues. J was trimmed by 4 bases and V by 2 bases; bases with no gene match: 11. In germline, CDR1 is SGDLS, CDR2 YYNGEE. DNA of the CDR3: TGTGCCAGCAGCGTCCGCGGTCAGGGGGGCTCCACTGAAGCTTTCTTT. Amino acids: CASSVRGQGGSTEAFF.

The V gene is TRBV5-1, the J gene TRBJ2-5; D perhaps matches TRBD2 (6 bases). With 7 bases removed from V and 4 bases from J, the gap between germline ends came to 8 bases. Germline-derived CDR1 and CDR2 are SGHRS and YFSETQ. The CDR3 has 11 residues. The CDR3 spells CASGGSETQYF. DNA for the CDR3: TGCGCCAGCGGGGGGTCAGAGACCCAGTACTTC.

The rearrangement uses TRBV7-9 and TRBJ1-2; a weak D match, TRBD1 (6 bases). This CDR3 is built from 15 residues. Germline V gene data show CDR1 as SEHNR and CDR2 as FQNEAQ (reference sequence). Trimming took off 3 bases at V and 11 bases at J, with 22 bases between the two ends. CDR3 in amino acids: CASSLQGSPPLWYTF. The CDR3 DNA reads as TGTGCCAGCAGCTTGCAGGGGAGCCCTCCCCTGTGGTACACCTTC.

This clone showed up just once. This chain links TRBV6-4 with TRBJ1-5, with a weak D call TRBD1 (6 bases). V gave up 4 bases and J gave up 5 bases, with 24 bases separating them. Germline lookup yields CDR1 MRHNA and CDR2 SNTAGT. CDR3 length: 18 amino acids. CDR3 protein: CASSATGQYRSSHQPQHF. The CDR3 bases are TGTGCCAGCAGTGCAACAGGACAGTACCGCAGCAGCCATCAGCCCCAGCATTTT.

The chain recombines TRBV6-5 with TRBJ1-2; 7 bases line up with TRBD1. The CDR3 is made up of 13 amino acids. Germline-derived CDR1 and CDR2 are MNHEY and SVGAGI. V dropped 6 bases and J dropped 4; count of bases not matched to a gene: 5. The CDR3, as DNA: TGTGCCAGCAGGTCAGGGGGGAGCTATGGCTACACCTTC. Translated, it gives CASRSGGSYGYTF.

The chain recombines TRBV2 with TRBJ2-1; 9 bases line up with TRBD1. CDR1 is SNHLY, CDR2 FYNNEI, per germline. The CDR3 extends over 13 amino acids. V shed 6 bases and J 9 bases; nucleotides not matched to a gene: 6. The CDR3 DNA sequence: TGTGCCAGCAGAAGACAGGGGGGCGGTGAGCAGTTCTTC. Protein: CASRRQGGGEQFF.

The chain combines TRBV7-2 with TRBJ2-3; 8 bases fit TRBD1. Looked up from germline, CDR1 is SGHTA and CDR2 is FQGNSA. J lost 2 bases, V lost 6 bases, and 13 bases had no gene match. This CDR3 region has 17 residues. The CDR3 region has the DNA TGTGCCAGCAGTCCACCCCTCGGGACAGGATCCACAGATACGCAGTATTTT. The encoded protein is CASSPPLGTGSTDTQYF. Variable domain in full (rest from reference TRBV7-2 and TRBJ2-3): GAGVSQSPSNKVTEKGKDVELRCDPISGHTALYWYRQSLGQGLEFLIYFQGNSAPDKSGLPSDRFSAERTGGSVSTLTIQRTQQEDSAVYLCASSPPLGTGSTDTQYFGPGTRLTVL.

This sequence joins TRBV28 and TRBJ1-3; D is unresolved. V was pared by 5 bases and J by 16 bases, with 18 bases between. CDR1 is MDHEN and CDR2 is SYDVKM in the germline V gene. There are 12 residues in the CDR3. CDR3 bases: TGTGCCAGCAGTGCGGTCTCTGAGTCCGTTTATTTT. Translated: CASSAVSESVYF.

The chain uses TRBV6-5 and TRBJ1-1; TRBD1 agrees at 11 bases. After removal of 3 bases from V and 4 bases from J, the junction contained 4 bases not matched to a gene. CDR1 is MNHEY, CDR2 SVGAGI, per germline. CDR3 size: 15 residues. This CDR3 reads CASSYLGQGVTEAFF. In DNA, the CDR3 is TGTGCCAGCAGTTATTTGGGACAGGGGGTCACTGAAGCTTTCTTT.

V usage is TRBV6-4 and J usage is TRBJ2-2, with TRBD2 matching 9 bases. With 8 bases clipped from V and 4 bases from J, the junction kept 11 bases outside the gene matches. This CDR3 comprises 16 residues. From germline, CDR1 is MRHNA and CDR2 SNTAGT. The CDR3 DNA sequence: TGTGCCAGCCCCTATATGCGGGGGGGCCCCACCGGGGAGCTGTTTTTT. It translates to CASPYMRGGPTGELFF.

The chain joins TRBV10-3 to TRBJ1-2; possibly TRBD1 for D (5 bases). The germline CDR1 and CDR2 sequences are ENHRY and SYGVKD. Trimming cost V 3 bases and J 1 base, with 12 bases left between them. This CDR3 comprises 15 residues. Here the CDR3 reads CAISEGARVNYGYTF. CDR3 bases: TGTGCCATCAGTGAAGGGGCCAGGGTTAACTATGGCTACACCTTC.

This chain links TRBV7-2 with TRBJ2-1; no clear D gene. Trimming shortened V by 5 bases and J by 0 bases, and 5 bases separated the two germline ends. From germline, CDR1 is SGHTA and CDR2 FQGNSA. The CDR3 is 13 residues long. CDR3 sequence (DNA): TGTGCCAGCAGCCTTGTCTCCTACAATGAGCAGTTCTTC. Translation: CASSLVSYNEQFF.

With regard to this clone: Within the sample, other DNA sequences also encode this same CDR3. This chain uses TRBV7-9 with TRBJ2-5; D gene uncertain. Per the germline V gene, CDR1 is SEHNR and CDR2 is FQNEAQ (reference sequence). CDR3 length equals 11 residues. Between the trimmed V and J ends, which lost 4 bases and 3 bases, there was a span of 3 bases. The DNA for the CDR3 is TGTGCCAGCAGCTCCAAAGAGACCCAGTACTTC. Protein: CASSSKETQYF.

The rearrangement links TRBV9 to TRBJ2-3; 8 nucleotides agree with TRBD1. The CDR3 sequence is 14 residues long. V shed 4 bases, J shed 3 bases, and the junction held 4 bases outside the gene matches. Germline V CDR1 and CDR2: SGDLS, YYNGEE. The CDR3 DNA reads as TGTGCCAGCAGCCGGGACAGGCTGACAGATACGCAGTATTTT. Protein product: CASSRDRLTDTQYF.

This chain uses TRBV7-9 with TRBJ1-1; D call uncertain. V was clipped by 1 base and J by 0 bases, with 9 bases between them. This CDR3 has 15 residues. The germline V gene has CDR1 SEHNR and CDR2 FQNEAQ (reference sequence). The CDR3 sequence: CASSLVPALNTEAFF. The CDR3 nucleotides read TGTGCCAGCAGCTTAGTTCCAGCCCTGAACACTGAAGCTTTCTTT. Together with reference TRBV7-9 and TRBJ1-1, the CDR3 gives the full variable domain: DTGVSQNPRHKITKRGQNVTFRCDPISEHNRLYWYRQTLGQGPEFLTYFQNEAQLEKSRLLSDRFSAERPKGSFSTLEIQRTEQGDSAMYLCASSLVPALNTEAFFGQGTRLTVV.

This clone was detected a few times. V usage is TRBV4-2 and J usage is TRBJ1-5; TRBD1 might be the D (5 bases). The V gene lost 0 bases and the J gene lost 5 bases, with 17 bases spanning the gap. The CDR3 has 17 amino acids. Germline CDR1 LGHNA, CDR2 YNFKEQ. The CDR3 bases are TGTGCCAGCAGCCAAGATACTGGCAGGGACTTAGATCAGCCCCAGCATTTT. Its translation: CASSQDTGRDLDQPQHF.

This clone was recorded once. This chain links TRBV5-8 with TRBJ2-7; no clear D gene. CDR1 is SGHTS, CDR2 YDEGEE, per germline. This CDR3 region has 11 residues. With 4 bases removed from V and 3 bases from J, the gap between germline ends came to 5 bases. CDR3 protein: CASSQLYEQYF. As DNA, the CDR3 is TGTGCCAGCAGCCAACTCTACGAGCAGTACTTC. Based on the CDR3 plus reference TRBV5-8 and TRBJ2-7, the full variable domain is EAGVTQSPTHLIKTRGQQATLRCSPISGHTSVYWYQQALGLGLQFLLWYDEGEERNRGNFPPRFSGRQFPNYSSELNVNALELEDSALYLCASSQLYEQYFGPGTRLTVT.

J is TRBJ1-3 and V is TRBV5-6; TRBD1 might be the D (6 bases). The CDR3 is 15 residues long. Trimming shortened V by 0 bases and J by 3 bases, and 10 bases separated the two germline ends. Per the germline V gene, CDR1 is SGHDT and CDR2 is YYEEEE. The DNA of the CDR3 is TGTGCCAGCAGCTTGGGTTACAGGGTTGGAAACACCATATATTTT. This translates into CASSLGYRVGNTIYF. Together with reference TRBV5-6 and TRBJ1-3, the CDR3 gives the full variable domain: DAGVTQSPTHLIKTRGQQVTLRCSPKSGHDTVSWYQQALGQGPQFIFQYYEEEERQRGNFPDRFSGHQFPNYSSELNVNALLLGDSALYLCASSLGYRVGNTIYFGEGSWLTVV.

The V and J genes are TRBV18 and TRBJ2-1; D may match TRBD1 or TRBD2 (5 bases each). Germline loops: CDR1 KGHSH, CDR2 LQKENI. This CDR3 region has 16 residues. Trimming took 6 bases from V and 5 from J, leaving 20 bases between them. The CDR3 DNA is TGTGCCAGCTCGTCCTACGGGGCGCCTCCGAACAATGAGCAGTTCTTC. Amino acid sequence: CASSSYGAPPNNEQFF.